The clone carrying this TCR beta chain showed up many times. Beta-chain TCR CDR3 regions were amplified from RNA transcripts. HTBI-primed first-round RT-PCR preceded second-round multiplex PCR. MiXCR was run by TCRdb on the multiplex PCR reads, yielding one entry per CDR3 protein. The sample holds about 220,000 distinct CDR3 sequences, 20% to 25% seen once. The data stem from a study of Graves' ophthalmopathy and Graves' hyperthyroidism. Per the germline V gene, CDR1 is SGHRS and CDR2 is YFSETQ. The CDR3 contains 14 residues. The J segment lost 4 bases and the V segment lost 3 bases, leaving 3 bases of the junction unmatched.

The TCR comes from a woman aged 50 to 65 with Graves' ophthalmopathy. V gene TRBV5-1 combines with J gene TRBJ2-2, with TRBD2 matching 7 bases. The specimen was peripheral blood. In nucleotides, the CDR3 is TGCGCCAGCAGCTCTAGCGGCTCCACCGGGGAGCTGTTTTTT. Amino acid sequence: CASSSSGSTGELFF.